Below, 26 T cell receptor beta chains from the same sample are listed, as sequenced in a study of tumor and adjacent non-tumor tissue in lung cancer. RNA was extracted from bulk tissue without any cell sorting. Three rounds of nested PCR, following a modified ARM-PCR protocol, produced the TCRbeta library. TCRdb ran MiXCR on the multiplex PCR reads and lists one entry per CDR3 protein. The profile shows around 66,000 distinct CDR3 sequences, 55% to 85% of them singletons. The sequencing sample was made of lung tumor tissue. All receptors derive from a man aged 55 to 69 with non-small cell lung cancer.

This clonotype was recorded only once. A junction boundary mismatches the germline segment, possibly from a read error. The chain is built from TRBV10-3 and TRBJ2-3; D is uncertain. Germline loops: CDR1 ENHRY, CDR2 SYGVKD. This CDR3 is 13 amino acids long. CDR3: CAISEVVPDMQYF. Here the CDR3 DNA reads TGTGCCATCAGTGAAGTGGTGCCAGATATGCAGTATTTT.

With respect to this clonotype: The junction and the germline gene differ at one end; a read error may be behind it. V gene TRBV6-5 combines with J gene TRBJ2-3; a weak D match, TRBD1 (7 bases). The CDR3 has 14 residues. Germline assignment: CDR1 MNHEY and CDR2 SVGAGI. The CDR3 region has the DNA TGTACCAGATTGACTGGCGGGACAGCAGATACGCAGTATTTT. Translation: CTRLTGGTADTQYF.

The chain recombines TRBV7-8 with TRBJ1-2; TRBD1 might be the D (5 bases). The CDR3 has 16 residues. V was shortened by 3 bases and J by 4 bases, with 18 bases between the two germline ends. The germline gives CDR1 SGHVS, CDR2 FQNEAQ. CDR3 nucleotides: TGTGCCAGCAGCTTGCGGAGAGGGACTTCCTTCTATGGCTACACCTTC. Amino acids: CASSLRRGTSFYGYTF.

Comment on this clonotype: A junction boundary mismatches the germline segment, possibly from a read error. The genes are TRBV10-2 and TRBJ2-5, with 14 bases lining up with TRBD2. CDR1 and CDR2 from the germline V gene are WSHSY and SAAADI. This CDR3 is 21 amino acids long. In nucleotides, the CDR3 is TGCGCCAGCACTGAAAGGATGCCGGGACTAGCGGGAGCCAAGTCCCAAGAGACCCGGTACTTC. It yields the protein CASTERMPGLAGAKSQETRYF.

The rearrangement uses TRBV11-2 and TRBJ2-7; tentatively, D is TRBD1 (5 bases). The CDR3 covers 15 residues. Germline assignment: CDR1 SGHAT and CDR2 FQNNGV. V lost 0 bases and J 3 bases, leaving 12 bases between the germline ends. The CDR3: CASSLDQGSRYEQYF. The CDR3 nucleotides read TGTGCCAGCAGCTTAGATCAGGGAAGCCGCTACGAGCAGTACTTC.

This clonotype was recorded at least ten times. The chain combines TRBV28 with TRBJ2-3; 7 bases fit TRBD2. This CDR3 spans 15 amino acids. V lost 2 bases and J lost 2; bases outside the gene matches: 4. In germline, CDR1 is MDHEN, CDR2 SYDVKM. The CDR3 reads CASSLPSGLTDTQYF. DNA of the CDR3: TGTGCCAGCAGTTTACCTAGCGGCCTCACAGATACGCAGTATTTT.

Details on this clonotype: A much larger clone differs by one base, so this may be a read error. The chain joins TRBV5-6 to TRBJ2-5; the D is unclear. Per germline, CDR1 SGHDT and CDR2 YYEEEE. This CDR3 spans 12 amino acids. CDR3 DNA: TGTGCCGGCAGCCGCTGGGCAGAGACCCAGTACTTC. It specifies CAGSRWAETQYF.

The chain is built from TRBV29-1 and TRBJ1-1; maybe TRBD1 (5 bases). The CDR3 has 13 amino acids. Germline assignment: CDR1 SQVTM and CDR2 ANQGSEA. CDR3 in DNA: TGCAACGCCTCGGCAGGGCGGGACGCTGAAGCTTTCTTT. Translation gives CNASAGRDAEAFF.

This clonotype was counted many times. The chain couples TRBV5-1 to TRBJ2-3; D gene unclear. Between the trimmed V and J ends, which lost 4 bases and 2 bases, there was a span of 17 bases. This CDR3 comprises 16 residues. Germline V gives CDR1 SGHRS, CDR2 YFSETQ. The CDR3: CASSPLGGSFTDTQYF. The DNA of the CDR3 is TGCGCCAGCAGCCCCCTTGGCGGCAGCTTCACAGATACGCAGTATTTT.

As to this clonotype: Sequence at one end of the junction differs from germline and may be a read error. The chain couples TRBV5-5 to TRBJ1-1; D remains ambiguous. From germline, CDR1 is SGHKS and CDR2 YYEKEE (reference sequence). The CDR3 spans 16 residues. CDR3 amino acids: CTSSRDSGSMNTEAFF. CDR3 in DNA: TGTACCAGCAGCCGAGATTCTGGGAGCATGAACACTGAGGCTTTCTTT.

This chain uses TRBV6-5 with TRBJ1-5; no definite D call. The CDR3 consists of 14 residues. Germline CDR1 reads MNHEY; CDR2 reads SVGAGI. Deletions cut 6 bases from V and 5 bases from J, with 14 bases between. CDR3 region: CASRRLHGDQPQHF. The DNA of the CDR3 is TGTGCCAGCAGGCGACTTCATGGAGATCAGCCCCAGCATTTT.

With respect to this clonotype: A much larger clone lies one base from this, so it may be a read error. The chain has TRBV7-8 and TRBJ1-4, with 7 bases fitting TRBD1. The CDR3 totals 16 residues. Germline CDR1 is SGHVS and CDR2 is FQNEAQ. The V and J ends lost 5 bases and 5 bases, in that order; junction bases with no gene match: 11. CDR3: CASSPLDRVPNEKLFF. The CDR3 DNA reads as TGTGCCAGCAGCCCGCTTGACAGGGTCCCAAATGAAAAACTGTTTTTT.

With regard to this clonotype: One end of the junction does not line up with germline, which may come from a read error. The CDR3 spells CSAREMGGTQYF. In DNA form, the CDR3 reads TGCAGTGCAAGAGAAATGGGGGGTACGCAGTATTTT. The rearrangement links TRBV20-1 to TRBJ2-3; D is possibly TRBD2 (6 bases). This CDR3 contains 12 residues. Germline CDR1 DFQATT, CDR2 SNEGSKA (reference sequence).

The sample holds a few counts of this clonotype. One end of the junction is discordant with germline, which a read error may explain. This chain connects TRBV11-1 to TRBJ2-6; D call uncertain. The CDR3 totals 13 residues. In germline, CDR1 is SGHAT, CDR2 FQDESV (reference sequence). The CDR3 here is CASSLETRVVLTF. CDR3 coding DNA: TGTGCCAGTAGCTTAGAGACTCGAGTCGTCCTGACTTTC.

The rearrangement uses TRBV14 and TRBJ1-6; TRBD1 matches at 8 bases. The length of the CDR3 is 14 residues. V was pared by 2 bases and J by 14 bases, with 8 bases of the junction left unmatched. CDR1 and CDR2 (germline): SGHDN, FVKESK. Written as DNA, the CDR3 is TGTGCCAGCAGCCAAAAATCAGGGGGCTCATCCCTCCACTTT. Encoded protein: CASSQKSGGSSLHF. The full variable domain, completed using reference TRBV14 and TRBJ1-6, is EAGVTQFPSHSVIEKGQTVTLRCDPISGHDNLYWYRRVMGKEIKFLLHFVKESKQDESGMPNNRFLAERTGGTYSTLKVQPAELEDSGVYFCASSQKSGGSSLHFGNGTRLTVT.

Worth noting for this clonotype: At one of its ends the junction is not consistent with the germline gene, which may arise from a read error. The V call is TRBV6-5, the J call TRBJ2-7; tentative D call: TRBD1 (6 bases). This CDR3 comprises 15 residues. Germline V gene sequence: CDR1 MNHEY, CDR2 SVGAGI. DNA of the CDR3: TGTGCCAGCAGCTACGGAGTGGACAGCCTCTACGATCAGTACTTC. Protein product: CASSYGVDSLYDQYF.

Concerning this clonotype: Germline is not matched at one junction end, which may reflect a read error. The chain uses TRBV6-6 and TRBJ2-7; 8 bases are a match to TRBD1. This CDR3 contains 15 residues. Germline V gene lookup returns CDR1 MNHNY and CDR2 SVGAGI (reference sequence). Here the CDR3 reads CVSSSLGQVSYEQYF. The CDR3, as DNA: TGTGTCAGCAGTTCACTGGGACAGGTCTCCTACGAGCAGTACTTC.

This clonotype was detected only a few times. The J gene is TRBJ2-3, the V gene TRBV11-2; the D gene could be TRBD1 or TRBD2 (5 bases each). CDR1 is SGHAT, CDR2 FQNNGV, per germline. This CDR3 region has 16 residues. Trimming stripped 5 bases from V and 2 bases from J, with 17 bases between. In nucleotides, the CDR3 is TGTGCCAGCAGCCACCGAAACCGGGACGTCACAGATACGCAGTATTTT. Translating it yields CASSHRNRDVTDTQYF.

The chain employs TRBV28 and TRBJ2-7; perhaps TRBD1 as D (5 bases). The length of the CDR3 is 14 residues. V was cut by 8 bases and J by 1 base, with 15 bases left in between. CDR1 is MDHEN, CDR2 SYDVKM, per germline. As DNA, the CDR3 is TGTGCCAGCCAAGGGGCAGCGTCATCCTACGAGCAGTACTTC. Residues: CASQGAASSYEQYF.

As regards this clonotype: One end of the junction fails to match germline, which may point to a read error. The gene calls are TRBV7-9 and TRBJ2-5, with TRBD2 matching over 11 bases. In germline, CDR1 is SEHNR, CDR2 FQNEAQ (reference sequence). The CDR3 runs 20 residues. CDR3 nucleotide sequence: TGCGCCAGCAGCTTCTGGATTAGCGGGAGGGCCGGCCGACTCTCAGAGATCCAGTACTTC. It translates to CASSFWISGRAGRLSEIQYF.

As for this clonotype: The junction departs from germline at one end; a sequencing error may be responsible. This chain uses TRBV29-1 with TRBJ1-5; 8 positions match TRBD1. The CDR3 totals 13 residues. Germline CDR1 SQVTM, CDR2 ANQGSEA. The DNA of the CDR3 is TGCAGCGATGCAGGGGGCAGGAATCAGCCCCAGCACTTT. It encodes CSDAGGRNQPQHF.

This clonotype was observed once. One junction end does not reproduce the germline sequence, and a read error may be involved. This CDR3 reads CASSSGSETTYEQYF. In nucleotides, the CDR3 is TGCGCCAGCAGCTCGGGGTCGGAGACTACCTACGAGCAGTATTTC. The rearrangement links TRBV5-1 to TRBJ2-7, with D tentatively TRBD2 (5 bases). The CDR3 is 15 residues long. The germline V gene has CDR1 SGHRS and CDR2 YFSETQ. Looking up the rest from reference TRBV5-1 and TRBJ2-7 gives the full variable domain: KAGVTQTPRYLIKTRGQQVTLSCSPISGHRSVSWYQQTPGQGLQFLFEYFSETQRNKGNFPGRFSGRQFSNSRSEMNVSTLELGDSALYLCASSSGSETTYEQYFGPGTRLTVT.

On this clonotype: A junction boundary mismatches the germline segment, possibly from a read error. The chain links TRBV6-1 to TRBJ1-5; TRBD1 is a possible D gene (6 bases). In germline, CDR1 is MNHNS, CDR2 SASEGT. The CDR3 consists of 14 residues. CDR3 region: CANTQGYSNQPQHF. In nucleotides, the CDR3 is TGCGCCAACACCCAGGGGTATAGCAATCAGCCCCAGCATTTT.

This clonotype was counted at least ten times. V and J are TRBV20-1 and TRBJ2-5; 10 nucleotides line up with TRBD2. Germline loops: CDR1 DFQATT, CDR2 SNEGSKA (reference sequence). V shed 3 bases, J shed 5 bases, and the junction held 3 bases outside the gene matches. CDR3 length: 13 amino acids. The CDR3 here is CSARGLALETQYF. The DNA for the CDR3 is TGCAGTGCTAGGGGACTAGCGCTCGAGACCCAGTACTTC.

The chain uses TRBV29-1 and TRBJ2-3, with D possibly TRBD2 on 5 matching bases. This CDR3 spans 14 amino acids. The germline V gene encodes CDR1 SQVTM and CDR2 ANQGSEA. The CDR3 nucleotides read TGCAGTGTCCTACAGCCACTAGTTTCGGATACGCAGTATTTT. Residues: CSVLQPLVSDTQYF.

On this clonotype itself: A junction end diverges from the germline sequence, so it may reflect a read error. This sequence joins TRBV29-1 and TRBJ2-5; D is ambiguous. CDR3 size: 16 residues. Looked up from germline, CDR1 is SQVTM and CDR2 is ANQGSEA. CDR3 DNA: TGTGGCGTTCGTTTTACCCTGGTAGAGCGACAAGAGACCCAGTACTTC. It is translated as CGVRFTLVERQETQYF.